The 10 T cell receptor beta chains reported below all come from one sample, sequenced in a study of metastatic and nonmetastatic thyroid tumors. TCRdb reanalyzed the PCR reads with MiXCR. The data show tens of thousands of clones, with around 43% seen just once and roughly 24% held by the top ten. Nobody among the patients had been given any treatment before thyroid surgery. Sequencing input: tumor tissue. Receptors originate from a male donor with papillary thyroid cancer or a benign thyroid nodule (not recorded which). Some clones in this sample may be carry-over from other donors' samples.

CDR3 coding DNA: TGTGCCTGGAGTGGCCCCTGGGGGACACCGGACCGATACGAGCAGTACTTC. This gives the protein CAWSGPWGTPDRYEQYF. This chain joins TRBV30 and TRBJ2-7, with D possibly being TRBD1 (6 bases). CDR3 length: 17 amino acids. Germline CDR1 GTSNPN, CDR2 SVGIG (reference sequence). The V end lost 1 base, the J end lost 4 bases, and 23 bases lay between the germline ends.

The chain recombines TRBV6-5 with TRBJ1-5, with TRBD1 as a possible D gene (6 bases). Deletions cut 0 bases from V and 4 bases from J, with 7 bases between. This CDR3 contains 14 residues. Germline loops: CDR1 MNHEY, CDR2 SVGAGI. The DNA of the CDR3 is TGTGCCAGCAGTTACTCAGACAGGAATCAGCCCCAGCATTTT. Translating it yields CASSYSDRNQPQHF.

The chain couples TRBV5-1 to TRBJ2-1; D is unresolved. V shed 5 bases and J shed 0 bases, with 12 bases lying between them. The CDR3 spans 15 residues. The germline V gene has CDR1 SGHRS and CDR2 YFSETQ. The CDR3 loop is CASRPGPSSYNEQFF. The CDR3 nucleotides are TGCGCCAGCAGACCCGGACCCTCCTCCTACAATGAGCAGTTCTTC. Based on the CDR3 plus reference TRBV5-1 and TRBJ2-1, the full variable domain is KAGVTQTPRYLIKTRGQQVTLSCSPISGHRSVSWYQQTPGQGLQFLFEYFSETQRNKGNFPGRFSGRQFSNSRSEMNVSTLELGDSALYLCASRPGPSSYNEQFFGPGTRLTVL.

The J gene is TRBJ1-3, the V gene TRBV9; TRBD1 matches at 8 bases. In germline, CDR1 is SGDLS, CDR2 YYNGEE. This CDR3 spans 17 amino acids. Trimming removed 4 bases from V and 0 bases from J; junction bases left unmatched: 9. CDR3 sequence reads: CASSPRTGPSSGNTIYF. CDR3 nucleotides: TGTGCCAGCAGCCCCAGGACAGGGCCAAGCTCTGGAAACACCATATATTTT.

The J gene is TRBJ2-7, the V gene TRBV4-1; 7 bases align to TRBD2. Germline V CDR1 and CDR2: MGHRA, YSYEKL. The CDR3 spans 15 residues. Trimming removed 0 bases from V and 2 bases from J; junction bases left unmatched: 4. The CDR3 coding sequence is TGCGCCAGCAGCCAAGATAACGGGGGGACCTACGAGCAGTACTTC. As protein: CASSQDNGGTYEQYF.

The chain couples TRBV9 to TRBJ1-3; D is unclear. Germline-derived CDR1 and CDR2 are SGDLS and YYNGEE. The CDR3 length is 15 residues. V lost 0 bases, J lost 0 bases, and 7 bases lay in between. The CDR3 loop is CASSVGGSSGNTIYF. The CDR3 DNA sequence: TGTGCCAGCAGCGTAGGTGGCAGCTCTGGAAACACCATATATTTT.

This clone was counted only a few times. This chain joins TRBV11-2 and TRBJ2-2; TRBD2 matches 15 bases. After removal of 5 bases from V and 6 bases from J, the junction contained 7 bases not matched to a gene. There are 17 residues in the CDR3. Germline assignment: CDR1 SGHAT and CDR2 FQNNGV. For the CDR3, the DNA is TGTGCCAGCAGCCTGGGACTAGCGGGAGGTTCATCCGGGGAGCTGTTTTTT. Protein product: CASSLGLAGGSSGELFF.

In its sample, this clone was seen a few times. This sequence joins TRBV6-5 and TRBJ2-6; unclear D gene. Germline values: CDR1 MNHEY, CDR2 SVGAGI. CDR3 length equals 17 residues. The V gene lost 2 bases and the J gene lost 0 bases, with 11 bases spanning the gap. The CDR3 sequence: CASSYEQSSSGANVLTF. CDR3 sequence (DNA): TGTGCCAGCAGTTACGAACAGTCGAGCTCTGGGGCCAACGTCCTGACTTTC.

This sequence joins TRBV9 and TRBJ1-6; possible D gene TRBD1, 5 bases. The germline V and J ends were trimmed by 0 bases and 7 bases, with 14 bases remaining between them. The germline V gene has CDR1 SGDLS and CDR2 YYNGEE. The CDR3 has 16 residues. DNA of the CDR3: TGTGCCAGCAGCGTAGCTGGGGACCTCTCCAATTCACCCCTCCACTTT. This codes for CASSVAGDLSNSPLHF.

The chain is built from TRBV7-9 and TRBJ1-2; a weak D match, TRBD1 (6 bases). V shed 1 base and J shed 4 bases, with 7 bases lying between them. Germline V CDR1 and CDR2: SEHNR, FQNEAQ (reference sequence). The CDR3 sequence is 13 residues long. The CDR3 loop reads CASSLGGAYGYTF. CDR3 sequence (DNA): TGTGCCAGCAGCTTAGGGGGGGCCTATGGCTACACCTTC.